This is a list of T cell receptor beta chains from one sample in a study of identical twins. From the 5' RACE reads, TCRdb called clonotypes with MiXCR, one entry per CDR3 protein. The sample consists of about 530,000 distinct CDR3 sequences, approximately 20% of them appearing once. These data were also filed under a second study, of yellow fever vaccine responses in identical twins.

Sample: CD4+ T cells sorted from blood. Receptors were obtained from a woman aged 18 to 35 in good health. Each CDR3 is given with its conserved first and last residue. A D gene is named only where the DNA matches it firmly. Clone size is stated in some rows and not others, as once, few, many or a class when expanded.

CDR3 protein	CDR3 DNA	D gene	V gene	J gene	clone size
CASSLEGSGANVLTF	TGCGCCAGCAGCTTGGAAGGGTCTGGGGCCAACGTCCTGACTTTC	-	TRBV5-1	TRBJ2-6	many
CSATTREGAEAFF	TGCAGTGCTACAACCAGGGAAGGCGCTGAAGCTTTCTTT	-	TRBV20-1	TRBJ1-1	-
CASSESGANEQFF	TGTGCCAGCAGCGAATCAGGAGCCAATGAGCAGTTCTTC	-	TRBV4-2	TRBJ2-1	few
CASSLSQGQTYEQYF	TGTGCCAGCAGCTTAAGCCAGGGACAGACTTACGAGCAGTACTTC	TRBD1	TRBV11-1	TRBJ2-7	few
CSGGAGTTDTQYF	TGCAGCGGCGGAGCGGGGACCACAGATACGCAGTATTTT	TRBD2	TRBV29-1	TRBJ2-3	few
CASSLPPTYEQYF	TGTGCCAGCAGTTTGCCCCCAACCTACGAGCAGTACTTC	-	TRBV12-3/TRBV12-4	TRBJ2-7	few
CASSLRWSKSSYEQYF	TGCGCCAGCAGCCTGCGATGGTCTAAGAGCAGCTACGAGCAGTACTTC	-	TRBV5-1	TRBJ2-7	few
CASSAGLAGAGVGDTQYF	TGTGCCAGCAGCGCGGGACTAGCGGGAGCCGGAGTTGGGGATACGCAGTATTTT	TRBD2	TRBV9	TRBJ2-3	-
CASSPNYGGGYNEQFF	TGTGCCAGTAGTCCGAATTACGGGGGAGGCTACAATGAGCAGTTCTTC	-	TRBV19	TRBJ2-1	-
CASSQVGDRAKNIQYF	TGTGCCAGCAGTCAGGTGGGGGATCGAGCCAAAAACATTCAGTACTTC	-	TRBV6-1	TRBJ2-4	few
CSASGRTTYEQYF	TGCAGTGCTAGCGGGAGGACGACCTACGAGCAGTACTTC	TRBD2	TRBV20-1	TRBJ2-7	-
CASSGTGGYTF	TGTGCCAGCAGCGGGACAGGTGGCTACACCTTC	TRBD1	TRBV6-1	TRBJ1-2	few
CASKELAGGVSKNIQYF	TGTGCCAGCAAGGAACTAGCGGGAGGGGTGTCCAAAAACATTCAGTACTTC	TRBD2	TRBV6-1	TRBJ2-4	few
CASSPAGPGGPGDTQYF	TGTGCCAGCAGCCCAGCTGGCCCGGGGGGCCCTGGAGATACGCAGTATTTT	-	TRBV3-1	TRBJ2-3	-
CASSLSGGEQYF	TGTGCCAGCAGTTTGTCAGGTGGCGAGCAGTACTTC	-	TRBV6-1	TRBJ2-7	few
CASSLVPAGGLETQYF	TGTGCCAGCAGCTTAGTGCCAGCGGGGGGGCTGGAGACCCAGTACTTC	TRBD2	TRBV11-2	TRBJ2-5	-
CASSLGQATFTDTQYF	TGTGCCAGCAGCCTAGGACAGGCTACCTTCACAGATACGCAGTATTTT	TRBD1	TRBV2	TRBJ2-3	-
CASRDRGPYEQYF	TGTGCCAGCAGGGACAGGGGGCCCTACGAGCAGTACTTC	TRBD1	TRBV2	TRBJ2-7	few
CASSLVGYEQFF	TGTGCCAGCAGCTTAGTGGGGTATGAGCAGTTCTTC	-	TRBV7-2	TRBJ2-1	many
CASSLGATGTSTDTQYF	TGCGCCAGCAGCTTGGGGGCCACGGGGACGAGCACAGATACGCAGTATTTT	-	TRBV5-1	TRBJ2-3	few
CASSLSRLSTDTQYF	TGTGCCAGCAGTTTATCCCGTTTAAGCACAGATACGCAGTATTTT	-	TRBV12-3/TRBV12-4	TRBJ2-3	few
CATSRVLRVADTDTQYF	TGTGCCACCAGCAGAGTCCTCCGGGTAGCGGACACAGATACGCAGTATTTT	-	TRBV15	TRBJ2-3	-
CASSRQGSGRGRYNEQFF	TGTGCCAGCAGCAGACAAGGTAGCGGGAGGGGTCGGTACAATGAGCAGTTCTTC	TRBD2	TRBV11-2	TRBJ2-1	-
CASSSRDSPLHF	TGTGCCAGCAGCTCAAGAGATTCACCCCTCCACTTT	-	TRBV7-9	TRBJ1-6	few
CASSPSPLGGRGTDTQYF	TGTGCCAGCAGCCCGAGCCCACTCGGCGGGAGGGGCACAGATACGCAGTATTTT	TRBD2	TRBV9	TRBJ2-3	few
CASSLIAVGAYNEQFF	TGCGCCAGCAGCTTGATCGCCGTCGGGGCCTACAATGAGCAGTTCTTC	-	TRBV5-1	TRBJ2-1	-
CASSQGPGTGYIEAFF	TGTGCCAGCAGCCAAGGCCCCGGGACAGGTTATATTGAAGCTTTCTTT	TRBD1	TRBV3-1	TRBJ1-1	few
CATSDFAGIQYF	TGTGCCACCAGTGATTTCGCAGGGATTCAGTACTTC	-	TRBV24-1	TRBJ2-4	few
CASNYLGEATEAFF	TGCGCCAGCAACTACCTGGGGGAGGCAACTGAAGCTTTCTTT	-	TRBV5-1	TRBJ1-1	-
CSASSLIGFVTDTQYF	TGCAGTGCTAGCAGCCTGATAGGGTTTGTCACAGATACGCAGTATTTT	-	TRBV20-1	TRBJ2-3	-
CASSKPLEDDEQFF	TGTGCCAGCAGCAAACCCCTAGAAGATGATGAGCAGTTCTTC	-	TRBV7-2	TRBJ2-1	-
CASSTAPGGKDTGELFF	TGTGCCAGCAGCACGGCCCCCGGGGGCAAGGACACCGGGGAGCTGTTTTTT	-	TRBV5-6	TRBJ2-2	-
CASSQGLAGRDTQYF	TGTGCCAGCAGCCAAGGACTAGCGGGAAGAGATACGCAGTATTTT	TRBD2	TRBV7-9	TRBJ2-3	few
CASSSGVTGASTDTQYF	TGCGCCAGCAGCTCGGGTGTGACAGGGGCTAGCACAGATACGCAGTATTTT	TRBD1	TRBV5-1	TRBJ2-3	few
CASSPRGQGGNQPQHF	TGTGCCAGCAGTCCCCGTGGACAGGGAGGCAATCAGCCCCAGCATTTT	TRBD1	TRBV28	TRBJ1-5	-
CASSQGISGELFF	TGTGCCAGCAGCCAAGGGATCTCCGGGGAGCTGTTTTTT	-	TRBV3-1	TRBJ2-2	few
CASSSTVTDTQYF	TGTGCCAGCAGCTCGACAGTTACAGATACGCAGTATTTT	-	TRBV12-3/TRBV12-4	TRBJ2-3	-
CASSVAAGATDTQYF	TGTGCCAGCAGCGTAGCAGCGGGGGCCACAGATACGCAGTATTTT	TRBD2	TRBV9	TRBJ2-3	-
CASSQGTENTEAFF	TGTGCCAGCAGCCAAGGGACGGAAAACACTGAAGCTTTCTTT	-	TRBV4-2	TRBJ1-1	many
CASSYADWGYGYTF	TGTGCCAGCAGTTACGCGGACTGGGGCTATGGCTACACCTTC	-	TRBV6-5	TRBJ1-2	few
CASSAGSTEQYF	TGTGCCAGCAGCGCAGGCAGCACCGAGCAGTACTTC	-	TRBV7-9	TRBJ2-7	few
CSARDGGKTGELFF	TGCAGTGCTAGAGATGGGGGGAAGACCGGGGAGCTGTTTTTT	-	TRBV20-1	TRBJ2-2	-
CASSPGPGYEQYF	TGTGCCAGCAGCCCAGGCCCCGGCTACGAGCAGTACTTC	-	TRBV3-1	TRBJ2-7	-
CSATDSGGMRTEAFF	TGCAGTGCCACTGATAGTGGGGGGATGCGCACTGAAGCTTTCTTT	-	TRBV20-1	TRBJ1-1	-
CASSDQGASGYTF	TGCGCCAGCAGCGACCAGGGGGCATCTGGCTACACCTTC	TRBD1	TRBV5-1	TRBJ1-2	few
CASSLTSVTDTQYF	TGTGCCAGCAGCTTGACTAGCGTCACAGATACGCAGTATTTT	TRBD2	TRBV7-9	TRBJ2-3	-
CAISEGRTGGSAGELFF	TGTGCCATCAGTGAAGGTCGGACAGGGGGCTCAGCCGGGGAGCTGTTTTTT	TRBD1	TRBV10-3	TRBJ2-2	-
CSASGGLEYNEQFF	TGCAGTGCTAGTGGGGGCCTAGAGTACAATGAGCAGTTCTTC	-	TRBV20-1	TRBJ2-1	few
CASSLGRGGGTGELFF	TGCGCCAGCAGCTTGGGCAGGGGAGGCGGAACCGGGGAGCTGTTTTTT	-	TRBV5-1	TRBJ2-2	once
CASSGRTPNTGELFF	TGTGCCAGTAGTGGACGGACGCCGAACACCGGGGAGCTGTTTTTT	-	TRBV19	TRBJ2-2	few
CSASGASNEQYF	TGCAGCGCCTCGGGGGCCTCCAACGAGCAGTACTTC	-	TRBV29-1	TRBJ2-7	-
CASSLPYRGLGTEAFF	TGTGCCAGCAGCTTACCGTACAGGGGGTTGGGCACTGAAGCTTTCTTT	TRBD1	TRBV7-2	TRBJ1-1	few
CAISEFSGGNQPQHF	TGTGCCATCAGTGAGTTTTCGGGGGGTAATCAGCCCCAGCATTTT	-	TRBV10-3	TRBJ1-5	-
CASSYVEGADTQYF	TGTGCCAGCAGTTACGTCGAGGGCGCAGATACGCAGTATTTT	-	TRBV6-5	TRBJ2-3	-
CASSQNRVGEQYF	TGTGCCAGCAGCCAGAACAGGGTTGGGGAGCAGTACTTC	-	TRBV7-2	TRBJ2-7	-
CASSLLGTAKETQYF	TGTGCCAGCTCACTTCTCGGGACAGCCAAAGAGACCCAGTACTTC	TRBD1	TRBV18	TRBJ2-5	-
CSARVPGTVYEQYF	TGCAGTGCTAGAGTTCCCGGGACAGTCTACGAGCAGTACTTC	TRBD1	TRBV20-1	TRBJ2-7	few
CAIRNSEDTEAFF	TGTGCCATCAGGAATAGTGAGGACACTGAAGCTTTCTTT	-	TRBV10-3	TRBJ1-1	-
CASYPQRTITGELFF	TGTGCCAGCTACCCACAGAGAACGATCACCGGGGAGCTGTTTTTT	-	TRBV28	TRBJ2-2	-